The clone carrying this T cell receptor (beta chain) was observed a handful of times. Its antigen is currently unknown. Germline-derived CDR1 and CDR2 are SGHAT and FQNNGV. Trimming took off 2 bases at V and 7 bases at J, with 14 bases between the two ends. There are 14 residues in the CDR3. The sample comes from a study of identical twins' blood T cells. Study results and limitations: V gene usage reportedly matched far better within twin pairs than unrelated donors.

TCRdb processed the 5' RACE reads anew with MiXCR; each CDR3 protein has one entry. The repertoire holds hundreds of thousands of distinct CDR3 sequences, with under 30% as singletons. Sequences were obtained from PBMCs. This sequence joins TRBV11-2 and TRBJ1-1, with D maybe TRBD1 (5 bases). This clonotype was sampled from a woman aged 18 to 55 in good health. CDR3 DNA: TGTGCCAGCAGCTTAAATCAGGTGGGGCTTGAAGCTTTCTTT. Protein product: CASSLNQVGLEAFF.